The rows below give T cell receptor beta chains drawn from one sample of a study of T-cell memory formation after mild COVID-19. Each CDR3 protein gets one entry after TCRdb re-called the 5' RACE reads with MiXCR. This table has about 88,000 distinct CDR3 sequences, roughly 25% appearing once. The sample was PBMCs or a T cell subset sorted from them (not recorded which). These receptors were taken from a man aged 18 to 30 who had mild COVID-19 (a few samples of this study predate the infection). Cell type and time point are not known. The CDR3 runs from the conserved cysteine through the conserved F or W. D genes are given only for firm matches. Expanded clones are given a class, and other clones once, few, many or no size at all.

NA,TRBD1,TRBJ1-2,TRBV7-9,CASTLTGRGHGYTF,TGTGCCAGCACCCTAACGGGCAGGGGGCATGGCTACACCTTC
NA,NA,TRBJ2-3,TRBV3-1,CASSRAVFPDTQYF,TGTGCCAGCAGCCGAGCCGTTTTCCCCGATACGCAGTATTTT
NA,TRBD1,TRBJ2-7,TRBV29-1,CSVEGGQGESYEQYF,TGCAGCGTTGAAGGCGGACAGGGGGAAAGCTACGAGCAGTACTTC
NA,NA,TRBJ2-2,TRBV20-1,CSARDNVYRGNTGELFF,TGCAGTGCTAGAGATAACGTATACAGAGGGAACACCGGGGAGCTGTTTTTT
few,NA,TRBJ2-1,TRBV20-1,CSARDSGALHNEQFF,TGCAGTGCTAGAGATTCAGGGGCTCTCCACAATGAGCAGTTCTTC
few,TRBD1,TRBJ2-1,TRBV7-9,CAEERQGSSNEQFF,TGTGCCGAAGAACGACAGGGGTCTTCCAATGAGCAGTTCTTC
few,TRBD2,TRBJ2-5,TRBV10-3,CAISEPGLAEETQYF,TGTGCCATCAGTGAGCCGGGACTAGCGGAAGAGACCCAGTACTTC
many,NA,TRBJ1-5,TRBV4-1,CASSPRHVSNQPQHF,TGCGCCAGCAGCCCCCGACACGTTAGCAATCAGCCCCAGCATTTT
NA,NA,TRBJ1-1,TRBV14,CASSRGTASEAFF,TGTGCCAGCAGCAGAGGGACGGCTAGTGAAGCTTTCTTT
NA,TRBD1,TRBJ2-1,TRBV7-9,CASSLARQGYNEQFF,TGTGCCAGCAGCTTAGCGCGACAGGGTTACAATGAGCAGTTCTTC
NA,NA,TRBJ2-5,TRBV5-5,CASSSPLKWPQETQYF,TGTGCCAGCAGCTCCCCCCTGAAGTGGCCTCAAGAGACCCAGTACTTC
NA,NA,TRBJ1-2,TRBV29-1,CSVRTVYGYTF,TGCAGCGTCCGGACAGTCTATGGCTACACCTTC
NA,NA,TRBJ2-1,TRBV5-1,CASSLEMLNEQFF,TGCGCCAGCAGCTTGGAGATGTTAAATGAGCAGTTCTTC
few,NA,TRBJ2-2,TRBV21-1,CASRKGLRTGELFF,TGTGCCAGCAGGAAGGGACTTCGGACCGGGGAGCTGTTTTTT
many,TRBD2,TRBJ2-1,TRBV6-2/TRBV6-3,CASSYSTSGGYNEQFF,TGTGCCAGCAGTTACTCCACTAGCGGGGGTTACAATGAGCAGTTCTTC
few,NA,TRBJ2-7,TRBV5-1,CASSLAGWTSYEQYF,TGCGCCAGCAGCTTGGCCGGGTGGACCTCCTACGAGCAGTACTTC
NA,NA,TRBJ2-1,TRBV7-6,CASSLGQVSYNEQFF,TGTGCCAGCAGCTTGGGGCAGGTATCCTACAATGAGCAGTTCTTC
NA,NA,TRBJ2-1,TRBV7-6,CASSLKGSNEQFF,TGTGCCAGCAGCTTAAAGGGATCGAATGAGCAGTTCTTC
NA,TRBD2,TRBJ2-2,TRBV4-1,CASSISGGGYTGELFF,TGCGCCAGCAGCATCTCCGGGGGGGGTTACACCGGGGAGCTGTTTTTT
NA,NA,TRBJ1-1,TRBV5-8,CASSLGFGVPEAFF,TGTGCCAGCAGCTTGGGTTTCGGAGTTCCTGAAGCTTTCTTT
NA,TRBD1,TRBJ2-5,TRBV12-3/TRBV12-4,CASSLKGTGIETQYF,TGTGCCAGCAGTTTAAAGGGGACAGGGATAGAGACCCAGTACTTC
few,TRBD1,TRBJ1-5,TRBV6-5,CASSLVAGQGLKPQHF,TGTGCCAGCAGCCTCGTTGCCGGACAGGGCCTTAAGCCCCAGCATTTT
NA,NA,TRBJ2-3,TRBV6-2/TRBV6-3,CASSYLLPTDTQYF,TGTGCCAGCAGTTACTTGTTACCCACAGATACGCAGTATTTT
few,NA,TRBJ2-1,TRBV4-3,CASSQRGDHSRSRQFF,TGCGCCAGCAGCCAAAGGGGGGACCACTCAAGATCGCGGCAGTTCTTC
few,NA,TRBJ1-1,TRBV4-3,CASSQDPPGPNTEAFF,TGCGCCAGCAGCCAAGATCCACCGGGACCGAACACTGAAGCTTTCTTT
NA,TRBD2,TRBJ2-3,TRBV4-3,CASSRYGGGASTDTQYF,TGCGCCAGCAGCCGGTATGGCGGGGGGGCCTCTACAGATACGCAGTATTTT
NA,NA,TRBJ2-7,TRBV6-2/TRBV6-3,CASSYPGGSYEQYF,TGTGCCAGCAGTTACCCGGGGGGCAGCTACGAGCAGTACTTC
NA,TRBD1,TRBJ2-3,TRBV5-1,CASSSRGFSTDTQYF,TGCGCCAGCAGCTCCAGGGGGTTTAGCACAGATACGCAGTATTTT
few,NA,TRBJ1-5,TRBV28,CASSPLNQPQHF,TGTGCCAGCAGTCCCCTAAATCAGCCCCAGCATTTT
NA,TRBD2,TRBJ2-1,TRBV5-4,CASSGGTSGYNEQFF,TGTGCCAGCAGCGGAGGGACTAGCGGCTACAATGAGCAGTTCTTC
NA,TRBD1,TRBJ2-3,TRBV6-6,CASSTDRGDTQYF,TGTGCCAGCAGTACGGACAGGGGAGATACGCAGTATTTT
few,NA,TRBJ1-5,TRBV7-6,CASSLAGSDDQPQHF,TGTGCCAGCAGCTTAGCCGGGTCAGATGATCAGCCCCAGCATTTT